This TCR beta chain was retrieved from a study of blood T cells in healthy people across ages. This clonotype came up many times. The antigen is unknown. CDR1 and CDR2 (germline): DFQATT, SNEGSKA (reference sequence). Germline trimming cut 2 bases from V and 4 bases from J; bases unmatched to any gene: 4. The CDR3 loop spans 15 amino acids. Study results and limitations: Unsorted PBMC input precluded a conclusive naive versus antigen-experienced comparison.

Total RNA, at least 6 micrograms per sample, came from PBMCs. Combining a sample-barcoded 5' primer with a J-beta primer mix, a second PCR ran for roughly 6 to 12 cycles. Sequencing of every sample gave 3 million or more CDR3-containing paired-end reads. One entry per CDR3 protein results from TCRdb running MiXCR on the 5' RACE reads. This sample has 630,000 or so distinct CDR3 sequences, with roughly 32% found just once. The sequencing input was blood. The sequence was collected from a woman of 80 years or more in good health. This chain uses TRBV20-1 with TRBJ2-1, with TRBD2 matching over 11 bases. The CDR3 region has the DNA TGCAGTGCTAGACCGACTAGCGGGGTTTACAATGAGCAGTTCTTC. Translated: CSARPTSGVYNEQFF.